These 20 T cell receptor beta chains originate from one sample sequenced in a study of HIV-infected patients and healthy controls. Alpha and beta constant-region primers primed reverse transcription of 400 to 650 ng RNA. Using multiplexing indices, alpha and beta chain libraries were generated apart by chain-specific third strand synthesis. Each CDR3 protein gets one entry after TCRdb re-called the 5' RACE reads with MiXCR. The repertoire consists of about 19,000 distinct CDR3 sequences, with almost 9% occurring once and the leading ten covering less than 3.5%. All unsorted peripheral T cells were captured because whole blood was used without fractionation. Specimen: blood. The receptors stem from an adult in good health.

V and J are TRBV27 and TRBJ2-3, with a tentative D call TRBD2 (6 bases). The V gene's germline CDR1 is MNHEY and CDR2 SMNVEV (reference sequence). Trimming removed 5 bases from V and 2 bases from J, with 20 bases in between. This CDR3 is built from 17 residues. CDR3 loop: CASSTLAVVSPTDTQYF. The DNA for the CDR3 is TGTGCCAGCAGTACGTTAGCGGTGGTGTCTCCCACAGATACGCAGTATTTT.

This clonotype was observed many times. V gene TRBV18 combines with J gene TRBJ2-7; maybe TRBD1 (5 bases). V shed 5 bases and J shed 3 bases, with 14 bases lying between them. Looked up from germline, CDR1 is KGHSH and CDR2 is LQKENI. The CDR3 is made up of 14 amino acids. Here the CDR3 reads CASSITTEFYEQYF. The CDR3 DNA sequence: TGTGCCAGCTCAATAACGACAGAATTCTACGAGCAGTACTTC.

The chain couples TRBV29-1 to TRBJ2-1; 7 nucleotides match TRBD2. Germline assignment: CDR1 SQVTM and CDR2 ANQGSEA. Trimming removed 6 bases from V and 0 bases from J; junction bases left unmatched: 23. This CDR3 region has 20 residues. The CDR3 here is CSVGRGERFSGRSSYNEQFF. DNA of the CDR3: TGCAGCGTCGGAAGGGGCGAGAGATTTAGCGGGCGCAGCTCCTACAATGAGCAGTTCTTC.

The chain employs TRBV24-1 and TRBJ2-2; D is unclear. Germline V gene sequence: CDR1 KGHDR, CDR2 SFDVKD. This CDR3 region has 14 residues. The V end was cut by 0 bases, the J end by 3 bases, with 4 bases between. The CDR3 sequence: CATSDLLDTGELFF. CDR3 DNA sequence: TGTGCCACCAGTGATTTGCTAGACACCGGGGAGCTGTTTTTT.

In its sample, this clonotype was seen many times. V gene TRBV28 combines with J gene TRBJ2-6; weak D call: TRBD2 (6 bases). Trimming shortened V by 2 bases and J by 0 bases, and 8 bases separated the two germline ends. The germline gives CDR1 MDHEN, CDR2 SYDVKM. This CDR3 contains 16 residues. This CDR3 is CASSLGGVSGANVLTF. The CDR3 DNA follows: TGTGCCAGCAGTTTAGGCGGGGTCTCTGGGGCCAACGTCCTGACTTTC.

In this sample, this clonotype turned up many times. This chain uses TRBV6-6 with TRBJ2-3, with 7 bases fitting TRBD1. Trimming removed 8 bases from V and 3 bases from J; junction bases left unmatched: 8. Germline V lookup: CDR1 MNHNY, CDR2 SVGAGI (reference sequence). This CDR3 is built from 14 residues. CDR3 region: CASVPGTVTDTQYF. The CDR3 DNA reads as TGTGCCAGCGTTCCCGGGACAGTAACAGATACGCAGTATTTT.

By its share, this clonotype is medium-sized (0.01 to 0.1%). The chain employs TRBV6-1 and TRBJ2-7; possible D gene TRBD2, 5 bases. The CDR3 covers 14 residues. The germline gives CDR1 MNHNS, CDR2 SASEGT. V dropped 2 bases and J dropped 2 bases, with 10 bases sitting between them. The CDR3 loop reads CASSEIGGPYEQYF. The CDR3 DNA reads as TGTGCCAGCAGTGAAATAGGAGGCCCCTACGAGCAGTACTTC.

This chain links TRBV9 with TRBJ2-1; either TRBD1 or TRBD2 may supply D (5 bases each). Per the germline V gene, CDR1 is SGDLS and CDR2 is YYNGEE. The length of the CDR3 is 17 residues. Deletions cut 0 bases from V and 4 bases from J, with 17 bases between. Here the CDR3 DNA reads TGTGCCAGCAGCGTAGAGCAGAGGGACGGGACGTACAATGAGCAGTTCTTC. The encoded protein is CASSVEQRDGTYNEQFF.

This clonotype came up many times. The chain links TRBV12-3 or TRBV12-4 to TRBJ2-1, with 12 nucleotides matching TRBD1. The trim removed 7 bases at V and 6 bases at J, leaving 7 bases unmatched. This CDR3 is 15 amino acids long. CDR3 nucleotides: TGTGCCAGCAACACGGGACAGGGGGCGACCAATGAGCAGTTCTTC. As protein: CASNTGQGATNEQFF.

This chain uses TRBV5-1 with TRBJ2-7; 8 bases agree with TRBD1. Germline V gene sequence: CDR1 SGHRS, CDR2 YFSETQ. The V and J ends lost 3 bases and 2 bases, in that order; junction bases with no gene match: 4. The CDR3 is 14 residues long. The chain's CDR3 is CASSSGQGPYEQYF. DNA of the CDR3: TGCGCCAGCAGCTCAGGACAGGGACCCTACGAGCAGTACTTC.

The chain recombines TRBV6-1 with TRBJ2-2, with 11 bases lining up with TRBD1. The CDR3 has 15 amino acids. V lost 6 bases and J lost 6; bases outside the gene matches: 6. The germline V gene encodes CDR1 MNHNS and CDR2 SASEGT. CDR3 bases: TGTGCCAGCAGACAACCGGGACAGGGGGCCGGGGAGCTGTTTTTT. Translated: CASRQPGQGAGELFF.

This clonotype has at least ten counts. The chain has TRBV28 and TRBJ1-3; D is ambiguous. V shed 5 bases and J shed 0 bases, with 11 bases lying between them. The CDR3 extends over 15 amino acids. CDR1 is MDHEN and CDR2 is SYDVKM in the germline V gene. This CDR3 reads CASSPAFGSGNTIYF. The CDR3 region has the DNA TGTGCCAGCAGTCCCGCCTTTGGCTCTGGAAACACCATATATTTT.

In its sample, this clonotype ranks as medium-sized. The CDR3 protein is CASSLSGVGGELFF. The CDR3 DNA follows: TGTGCCAGCAGTTTATCTGGGGTTGGCGGGGAGCTGTTTTTT. The chain is built from TRBV28 and TRBJ2-2; D gene ambiguous. Germline loops: CDR1 MDHEN, CDR2 SYDVKM. The V end lost 1 base, the J end lost 7 bases, and 10 bases lay between the germline ends. The CDR3 runs 14 residues.

Sample share makes this clonotype medium-sized. The rearrangement uses TRBV7-6 and TRBJ2-1, with TRBD2 matching 8 bases. Germline V gene data show CDR1 as SGHVS and CDR2 as FNYEAQ. After removal of 3 bases from V and 3 bases from J, the junction contained 7 bases not matched to a gene. The CDR3 has 16 residues. The CDR3 nucleotides read TGTGCCAGCAGCTTTGTCACCGGGACTAGCTACAATGAGCAGTTCTTC. This codes for CASSFVTGTSYNEQFF.

This clonotype was found many times. The CDR3 region has the DNA TGTGCCAGCAGGGCAGACGGGGGAAACAATCAGCCCCAGCATTTT. It translates to CASRADGGNNQPQHF. J is TRBJ1-5 and V is TRBV2, with D perhaps matching TRBD1 (5 bases). The CDR3 contains 15 residues. In germline, CDR1 is SNHLY, CDR2 FYNNEI. Trimming removed 6 bases at V and 3 bases at J, with 15 bases between. Based on the CDR3 plus reference TRBV2 and TRBJ1-5, the full variable domain is EPEVTQTPSHQVTQMGQEVILRCVPISNHLYFYWYRQILGQKVEFLVSFYNNEISEKSEIFDDQFSVERPDGSNFTLKIRSTKLEDSAMYFCASRADGGNNQPQHFGDGTRLSIL.

There are many counts of this clonotype. The CDR3: CSVVEQTNQPQHF. The CDR3, as DNA: TGCAGCGTTGTAGAACAGACCAATCAGCCCCAGCATTTT. The chain combines TRBV29-1 with TRBJ1-5; D remains ambiguous. This CDR3 has 13 amino acids. Looked up from germline, CDR1 is SQVTM and CDR2 is ANQGSEA. V lost 4 bases and J lost 3, with 10 bases in between.

This clonotype was counted ten times or more. The chain uses TRBV28 and TRBJ2-4; tentatively, D is TRBD1 or TRBD2 (6 bases each). V was shortened by 3 bases and J by 4 bases, with 16 bases between the two germline ends. This CDR3 region has 16 residues. Germline CDR1 MDHEN, CDR2 SYDVKM. CDR3 sequence (DNA): TGTGCCAGCAGTTTCTTCCGGGGGCCAGGGAAAAACATTCAGTACTTC. It translates to CASSFFRGPGKNIQYF.

This clonotype was observed many times. The rearrangement joins TRBV7-2 to TRBJ1-2; TRBD1 is a possible D gene (6 bases). Germline values: CDR1 SGHTA, CDR2 FQGNSA. V was cut by 5 bases and J by 0 bases, with 10 bases left in between. This CDR3 region has 14 residues. For the CDR3, the DNA is TGTGCCAGCAGCGTGGACAGCACTAACTATGGCTACACCTTC. It codes for CASSVDSTNYGYTF.

Only a few counts were recorded for this clonotype. This sequence joins TRBV5-1 and TRBJ2-3; D uncertain. Between the trimmed V and J ends, which lost 1 base and 0 bases, there was a span of 12 bases. The CDR3 covers 16 residues. In germline, CDR1 is SGHRS, CDR2 YFSETQ. In DNA form, the CDR3 reads TGCGCCAGCAGCTTGAACAGAGCAACTAGCACAGATACGCAGTATTTT. Its translation is CASSLNRATSTDTQYF.

This clonotype was seen ten or more times. The rearrangement joins TRBV28 to TRBJ1-1, with D possibly TRBD1 on 6 matching bases. V shed 8 bases and J shed 2 bases, with 21 bases lying between them. There are 16 residues in the CDR3. Per the germline V gene, CDR1 is MDHEN and CDR2 is SYDVKM. The chain's CDR3 is CASRWDISSLNTEAFF. In nucleotides, the CDR3 is TGTGCCAGCCGATGGGACATCTCTTCACTTAACACTGAAGCTTTCTTT.